Shown below are 23 T cell receptor beta chains from a single sample sequenced in a study of T cells in Graves' hyperthyroidism and ophthalmopathy. Using RNA transcripts as the source, TCR beta CDR3 regions were amplified. TCR CDR3 underwent first-round RT-PCR with the HTBI primer set. One entry per CDR3 protein, called by TCRdb with MiXCR from the multiplex PCR reads. The table lists more than 550,000 distinct CDR3 sequences, around a sixth of them singletons. The sample consisted of blood. These TCRs come from a man aged 45 to 65 with Graves' hyperthyroidism.

The sample holds many counts of this clonotype. DNA for the CDR3: TGTGCCAGCAGCTCAACTAGCACAGATACGCAGTATTTT. It specifies CASSSTSTDTQYF. V gene TRBV11-2 combines with J gene TRBJ2-3; D gene uncertain. CDR3 length: 13 residues. The germline gives CDR1 SGHAT, CDR2 FQNNGV. Trimming removed 4 bases at V and 0 bases at J, with 5 bases between. The complete variable domain, with remaining parts taken from reference TRBV11-2 and TRBJ2-3, reads EAGVAQSPRYKIIEKRQSVAFWCNPISGHATLYWYQQILGQGPKLLIQFQNNGVVDDSQLPKDRFSAERLKGVDSTLKIQPAKLEDSAVYLCASSSTSTDTQYFGPGTRLTVL.

This clonotype was counted only a few times. The rearrangement uses TRBV6-1 and TRBJ2-1; possibly TRBD2 for D (5 bases). Trimming took 5 bases from V and 5 from J, leaving 10 bases between them. In germline, CDR1 is MNHNS, CDR2 SASEGT. The CDR3 totals 13 residues. CDR3: CASSWSSNNEQFF. Written as DNA, the CDR3 is TGTGCCAGCAGTTGGTCTAGCAACAATGAGCAGTTCTTC.

The V call is TRBV11-2, the J call TRBJ2-5; D gene ambiguous. CDR3 size: 14 residues. The germline CDR1 and CDR2 sequences are SGHAT and FQNNGV. V gave up 1 base and J gave up 2 bases, with 8 bases separating them. This chain's CDR3 is CASSLVHSQETQYF. In DNA form, the CDR3 reads TGTGCCAGCAGCTTAGTTCACAGTCAAGAGACCCAGTACTTC.

This clonotype occurred once. V and J are TRBV12-3 or TRBV12-4 and TRBJ1-2, with TRBD1 matching 9 bases. V shed 4 bases, J shed 8 bases, and the junction held 11 bases outside the gene matches. This CDR3 comprises 15 residues. DNA for the CDR3: TGTGCCAGCAGTTCCCAAATCGGACAGGGGAGGGGCTACACCTTC. It codes for CASSSQIGQGRGYTF.

Ten or more counts support this clonotype. The chain couples TRBV30 to TRBJ2-5, with unresolved D. The length of the CDR3 is 14 residues. Germline CDR1 GTSNPN, CDR2 SVGIG (reference sequence). Trimming took 0 bases from V and 5 from J, leaving 13 bases between them. CDR3 DNA sequence: TGTGCCTGGAGTGTTGGGTCGGGTCGGGAGACCCAGTACTTC. Translating gives CAWSVGSGRETQYF.

This clonotype came up a few times. This may be a read error: a much more frequent sequence differs by one nucleotide. V is TRBV11-2 and J is TRBJ2-7; D is unresolved. This CDR3 is 16 amino acids long. The germline V gene has CDR1 SGHAT and CDR2 FQNNGV. Between the trimmed V and J ends, which lost 0 bases and 1 base, there was a span of 13 bases. CDR3 amino acids: CASSLDVVPASYEQYF. Here the CDR3 DNA reads TGTGCCAGCAGCTTAGATGTGGTGCCAGCATCCTACGAGCAGTACTTC.

At least ten counts were recorded for this clonotype. The chain couples TRBV28 to TRBJ1-1; no clear D gene. The CDR3 extends over 11 amino acids. Trimming shortened V by 4 bases and J by 5 bases, and 5 bases separated the two germline ends. Germline CDR1 and CDR2: MDHEN and SYDVKM. For the CDR3, the DNA is TGTGCCAGCAGTTCCTCTACTGAAGCTTTCTTT. Translated: CASSSSTEAFF.

The rearrangement joins TRBV5-1 to TRBJ2-2; D gene uncertain. Per germline, CDR1 SGHRS and CDR2 YFSETQ. V lost 0 bases, J lost 6 bases, and 9 bases lay in between. This CDR3 has 14 residues. This chain's CDR3 is CASSLEAVSGELFF. The DNA of the CDR3 is TGCGCCAGCAGCTTGGAAGCAGTCTCCGGGGAGCTGTTTTTT.

In the case of this clonotype: A much bigger clone sits one base away, suggesting this may be a read error. The chain is built from TRBV2 and TRBJ2-2; possible D gene TRBD1, 5 bases. The CDR3 extends over 15 amino acids. Deletions cut 10 bases from V and 1 base from J, with 16 bases between. Germline V CDR1 and CDR2: SNHLY, FYNNEI. CDR3: CAIRETGMNTGELFF. The CDR3 coding sequence is TGTGCCATCAGGGAAACTGGGATGAACACCGGGGAGCTGTTTTTT.

This chain joins TRBV18 and TRBJ2-3, with D possibly matching TRBD1 (6 bases). Trimming took off 6 bases at V and 4 bases at J, with 17 bases between the two ends. This CDR3 spans 15 amino acids. CDR1 is KGHSH, CDR2 LQKENI, per germline. The CDR3 is CASSATGVYADTQYF. CDR3 coding DNA: TGTGCCAGCTCGGCGACAGGAGTCTACGCAGATACGCAGTATTTT.

This clonotype was recorded many times. V and J are TRBV6-1 and TRBJ2-5; 9 positions match TRBD2. Germline lookup yields CDR1 MNHNS and CDR2 SASEGT. J was trimmed by 5 bases and V by 7 bases; bases with no gene match: 11. This CDR3 comprises 15 residues. CDR3 nucleotide sequence: TGTGCCAGCACCATGACTCGCGGGGGGGGGGAGACCCAGTACTTC. It specifies CASTMTRGGGETQYF.

Regarding this clonotype: A read error is possible here, since a much larger clone lies one base away. This chain links TRBV2 with TRBJ2-7; 10 nucleotides align to TRBD2. CDR1 is SNHLY, CDR2 FYNNEI, per germline. The trim removed 4 bases at V and 3 bases at J, leaving 12 bases unmatched. This CDR3 is built from 17 residues. CDR3 DNA: TGTGCCAGCAGTGTGGTGGGGCTAGCGGGAGTCTACTACGAGCAGTACTTC. Its protein is CASSVVGLAGVYYEQYF.

The CDR3 here is CSARDLEGLRIQYF. In DNA form, the CDR3 reads TGCAGTGCTAGAGATCTGGAGGGCCTACGGATTCAGTACTTC. V and J are TRBV20-1 and TRBJ2-4, with TRBD2 as a possible D gene (6 bases). V was clipped by 0 bases and J by 10 bases, with 16 bases between them. In germline, CDR1 is DFQATT, CDR2 SNEGSKA (reference sequence). This CDR3 is built from 14 residues.

This clonotype was found many times. The J gene is TRBJ2-1, the V gene TRBV19; 12 nucleotides align to TRBD2. Germline V gene lookup returns CDR1 LNHDA and CDR2 SQIVND (reference sequence). This CDR3 region has 17 residues. V shed 0 bases, J shed 7 bases, and the junction held 7 bases outside the gene matches. The CDR3: CASSIDLAGGRKNEQFF. For the CDR3, the DNA is TGTGCCAGTAGTATAGACCTAGCGGGAGGGAGGAAAAATGAGCAGTTCTTC.

The chain has TRBV7-9 and TRBJ1-3, with a tentative D call TRBD1 (5 bases). Trimming cost V 4 bases and J 7 bases, with 20 bases left between them. Germline V CDR1 and CDR2: SEHNR, FQNEAQ (reference sequence). This CDR3 contains 16 residues. CDR3 residues: CASSSIHRDGGNTIYF. CDR3 bases: TGTGCCAGCAGCTCAATCCACCGGGACGGCGGGAACACCATATATTTT.

The CDR3 DNA reads as TGTGCCAGCAGCCTTCATCGGACAGGGAGCACTGAAGCTTTCTTT. The encoded protein is CASSLHRTGSTEAFF. The chain recombines TRBV3-1 with TRBJ1-1; TRBD1 matches at 8 bases. The CDR3 sequence is 15 residues long. CDR1 is LGHDT and CDR2 is YNNKEL in the germline V gene (reference sequence). The V gene end was trimmed by 4 bases and the J gene end by 4 bases; junction bases not matched to a gene: 8.

The sample holds many counts of this clonotype. J is TRBJ1-6 and V is TRBV5-1; TRBD1 agrees at 10 bases. Germline values: CDR1 SGHRS, CDR2 YFSETQ. The CDR3 spans 22 residues. Trimming removed 0 bases from V and 0 bases from J; junction bases left unmatched: 15. For the CDR3, the DNA is TGCGCCAGCAGCTTGGCTCCGGGACAGGGGCCAAAGATGATCTCCTATAATTCACCCCTCCACTTT. Protein: CASSLAPGQGPKMISYNSPLHF.

This clonotype showed up many times. The V gene is TRBV7-9, the J gene TRBJ2-1; D call uncertain. Germline CDR1 reads SEHNR; CDR2 reads FQNEAQ (reference sequence). This CDR3 spans 11 amino acids. V dropped 6 bases and J dropped 8 bases, with 8 bases sitting between them. The CDR3 nucleotides read TGTGCCAGCAGACTGGGCTATGAGCAGTTCTTC. It translates to CASRLGYEQFF.

This clonotype was counted ten times or more. The chain links TRBV12-3 or TRBV12-4 to TRBJ1-4; no definite D call. The CDR3 loop spans 15 amino acids. Trimming pared 4 bases from V and 7 bases from J, leaving 16 bases between. CDR3 bases: TGTGCCAGCAGTTCCTTGCCCCAAACGGGTGAAAAACTGTTTTTT. Translating gives CASSSLPQTGEKLFF.

This clonotype was picked up many times. This chain links TRBV28 with TRBJ1-5, with a possible D match to TRBD1 (5 bases). Trimming shortened V by 4 bases and J by 6 bases, and 13 bases separated the two germline ends. The germline V gene has CDR1 MDHEN and CDR2 SYDVKM. This CDR3 is 14 amino acids long. The CDR3 here is CASSSQRGGQPQHF. CDR3 sequence (DNA): TGTGCCAGCAGTTCCCAGAGGGGAGGTCAGCCCCAGCATTTT.

This clonotype was found a few times. J is TRBJ2-3 and V is TRBV5-6; D call uncertain. Trimming shortened V by 2 bases and J by 3 bases, and 10 bases separated the two germline ends. Germline assignment: CDR1 SGHDT and CDR2 YYEEEE. CDR3 length: 14 amino acids. Here the CDR3 DNA reads TGTGCCAGCAGCTTACTACTGGAGACAGATACGCAGTATTTT. Residues: CASSLLLETDTQYF.

The chain employs TRBV5-4 and TRBJ2-7; weak D call: TRBD2 (5 bases). This CDR3 has 15 residues. Germline V gene sequence: CDR1 SGHNT, CDR2 YYREEE (reference sequence). V gave up 1 base and J gave up 0 bases, with 11 bases separating them. The CDR3 here is CASSLRGPVSYEQYF. CDR3 nucleotides: TGTGCCAGCAGCTTGCGAGGGCCCGTCTCCTACGAGCAGTACTTC.

In this sample, this clonotype turned up many times. J is TRBJ1-1 and V is TRBV2; unclear D gene. Germline CDR1 is SNHLY and CDR2 is FYNNEI. V was shortened by 8 bases and J by 3 bases, with 10 bases between the two germline ends. The CDR3 is 12 amino acids. CDR3 residues: CASPEVDTEAFF. The DNA for the CDR3 is TGTGCCAGCCCAGAGGTGGACACTGAAGCTTTCTTT.